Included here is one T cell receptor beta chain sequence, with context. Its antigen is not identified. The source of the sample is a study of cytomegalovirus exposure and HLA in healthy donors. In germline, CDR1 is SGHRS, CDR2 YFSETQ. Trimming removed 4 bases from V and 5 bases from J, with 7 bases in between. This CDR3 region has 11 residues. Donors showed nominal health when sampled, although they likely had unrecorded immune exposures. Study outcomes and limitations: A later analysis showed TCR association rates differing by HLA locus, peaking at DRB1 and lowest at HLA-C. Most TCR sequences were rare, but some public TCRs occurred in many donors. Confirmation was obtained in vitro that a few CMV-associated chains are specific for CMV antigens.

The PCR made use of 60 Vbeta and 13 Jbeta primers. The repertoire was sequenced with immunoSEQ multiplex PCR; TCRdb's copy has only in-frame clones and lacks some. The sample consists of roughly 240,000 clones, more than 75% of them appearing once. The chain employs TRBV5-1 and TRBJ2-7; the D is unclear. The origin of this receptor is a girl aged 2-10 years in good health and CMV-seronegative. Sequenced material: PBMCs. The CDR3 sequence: CASSADNEQYF. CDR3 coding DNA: TGCGCCAGCAGCGCAGACAACGAGCAGTACTTC. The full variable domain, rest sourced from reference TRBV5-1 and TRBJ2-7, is KAGVTQTPRYLIKTRGQQVTLSCSPISGHRSVSWYQQTPGQGLQFLFEYFSETQRNKGNFPGRFSGRQFSNSRSEMNVSTLELGDSALYLCASSADNEQYFGPGTRLTVT.